This TCR beta chain was identified in a study of regulatory T cells in long-lasting Graves disease. Building of the TCR beta libraries involved iRepertoire HTBI primers and Arm-PCR of CDR3 regions. TCRdb re-called the multiplex PCR reads with MiXCR, one entry per CDR3 protein. The sample lists roughly 420,000 distinct CDR3 sequences, about 16% occurring once. Many counts were recorded for this clonotype. Time point denoted: newly diagnosed GD, antithyroid drugs for less than 3 months. RNA from PBMCs was the source of the TCR library. The germline CDR1 and CDR2 sequences are LGHDT and YNNKEL (reference sequence). V shed 4 bases, J shed 7 bases, and the junction held 12 bases outside the gene matches. The CDR3 has 15 residues.

Specimen: peripheral blood mononuclear cells (PBMCs), collected at new diagnosis, from a patient treated with antithyroid drugs. The receptor was derived from a female donor with Graves disease. The chain is built from TRBV3-1 and TRBJ1-2; TRBD1 agrees at 7 bases. CDR3 in amino acids: CASSRIPPTGIGYTF. The CDR3 DNA reads as TGTGCCAGCAGCCGCATACCACCGACAGGGATTGGCTACACCTTC.